This entry lists 15 T cell receptor beta chains sequenced from one sample in a study of cytomegalovirus exposure and HLA in healthy donors. The PCR ran on 60 Vbeta and 13 Jbeta primers. Libraries were prepared by immunoSEQ multiplex PCR; TCRdb keeps only in-frame clonotypes and omits some of them. The table lists about 110,000 clones, 70% to 80% of them singletons. The specimen sequenced was PBMCs. These receptor sequences come from a woman aged 40 to 49 in good health and CMV-seropositive.

This clone has only a few counts. This rearrangement joins TRBV19 to TRBJ1-1; no firm D call. The length of the CDR3 is 11 residues. Germline values: CDR1 LNHDA, CDR2 SQIVND (reference sequence). Trimming left V 9 bases short and J 6 bases short, with 11 bases between. The CDR3 nucleotides are TGTGCCAGCGTCAGGCTGCCTGAAGCTTTCTTT. This gives the protein CASVRLPEAFF.

The chain joins TRBV4-3 to TRBJ1-1; TRBD1 is a possible D gene (5 bases). There are 14 residues in the CDR3. The ends were cut back, 0 bases at V and 7 bases at J, with 12 bases in the middle. CDR1 is LGHNA and CDR2 is YSLEER in the germline V gene. The CDR3: CASSQESGKGEAFF. The CDR3 DNA reads as TGCGCCAGCAGCCAAGAGTCAGGGAAGGGTGAAGCTTTCTTT.

DNA of the CDR3: TGTGCCAGCAGTCCCCTAGCGGGGGGTTCCTACGAGCAGTACTTC. Translation: CASSPLAGGSYEQYF. The chain couples TRBV6-5 to TRBJ2-7; 11 positions match TRBD2. V trimming: 5 bases; J trimming: 1 base; junction bases outside the gene matches: 4. The CDR3 covers 15 residues. In germline, CDR1 is MNHEY, CDR2 SVGAGI.

The chain is built from TRBV5-4 and TRBJ2-2, with D perhaps matching TRBD1 (6 bases). Between the trimmed V and J ends, which lost 0 bases and 7 bases, there was a span of 10 bases. The CDR3 covers 14 residues. Germline V CDR1 and CDR2: SGHNT, YYREEE (reference sequence). The CDR3 loop is CASSLGLQGGELFF. The CDR3 nucleotides read TGTGCCAGCAGCTTGGGTTTACAGGGCGGGGAGCTGTTTTTT. Full variable domain (rest looked up from reference TRBV5-4 and TRBJ2-2): ETGVTQSPTHLIKTRGQQVTLRCSSQSGHNTVSWYQQALGQGPQFIFQYYREEENGRGNFPPRFSGLQFPNYSSELNVNALELDDSALYLCASSLGLQGGELFFGEGSRLTVL.

The chain recombines TRBV6-5 with TRBJ2-5, with TRBD1 matching over 7 bases. CDR3 length: 12 residues. J lost 11 bases, V lost 5 bases, and 8 bases had no gene match. Per germline, CDR1 MNHEY and CDR2 SVGAGI. In DNA form, the CDR3 reads TGTGCCAGCAGTCGACAGGGATCGGAGCAGTACTTC. Translated: CASSRQGSEQYF.

CDR3 bases: TGTGCCAGCAGCTTATCGCGAGAGACCCAGTACTTC. Amino acids: CASSLSRETQYF. The chain uses TRBV5-4 and TRBJ2-5; D remains unclear. V was clipped by 2 bases and J by 4 bases, with 6 bases between them. Germline V gene sequence: CDR1 SGHNT, CDR2 YYREEE (reference sequence). This CDR3 region has 12 residues.

The table lists this clone with a few counts. The chain joins TRBV29-1 to TRBJ1-1; TRBD1 matches at 7 bases. This CDR3 has 14 residues. With 4 bases clipped from V and 3 bases from J, the junction kept 8 bases outside the gene matches. Per germline, CDR1 SQVTM and CDR2 ANQGSEA. The CDR3 bases are TGCAGCGTTGGGCACACAGGGGAGGACACTGAAGCTTTCTTT. Its protein product is CSVGHTGEDTEAFF.

The chain carries TRBV5-1 and TRBJ1-2; maybe TRBD1 (5 bases). Trimming cost V 3 bases and J 2 bases, with 11 bases left between them. The length of the CDR3 is 14 residues. CDR1 is SGHRS and CDR2 is YFSETQ in the germline V gene. The chain's CDR3 is CASSSAGGNYGYTF. As DNA, the CDR3 is TGCGCCAGCAGCTCCGCGGGGGGGAACTATGGCTACACCTTC.

This chain links TRBV10-1 with TRBJ1-1, with 7 bases matching TRBD1. The V and J ends lost 11 bases and 5 bases, in that order; junction bases with no gene match: 8. Per the germline V gene, CDR1 is WNHNN and CDR2 is SYGVQD (reference sequence). The CDR3 covers 12 residues. CDR3 DNA sequence: TGCGCCTCGTCGAGGGGGCAAACTGAAGCTTTCTTT. Translated: CASSRGQTEAFF.

The chain is built from TRBV6-7 and TRBJ2-1, with TRBD2 matching over 9 bases. TRBV6-7 is classed as an ORF, of uncertain function. V dropped 4 bases and J dropped 6; count of bases not matched to a gene: 10. CDR3 size: 16 residues. This CDR3 is CASSFAPGLAPNEQFF. CDR3 in DNA: TGTGCCAGCAGTTTCGCACCGGGACTAGCTCCCAATGAGCAGTTCTTC.

This clone was picked up a small number of times. The V gene is TRBV2, the J gene TRBJ2-2, with a weak D call TRBD1 (6 bases). Germline V gives CDR1 SNHLY, CDR2 FYNNEI. This CDR3 contains 14 residues. With 4 bases removed from V and 8 bases from J, the gap between germline ends came to 14 bases. CDR3 nucleotide sequence: TGTGCCAGCAGTGGAGGGACAAATACAGGGGAGCTGTTTTTT. This gives the protein CASSGGTNTGELFF.

This rearrangement joins TRBV4-3 to TRBJ2-5; tentative D call: TRBD2 (5 bases). CDR1 and CDR2 from the germline V gene are LGHNA and YSLEER. This CDR3 is 12 amino acids long. V was clipped by 5 bases and J by 7 bases, with 11 bases between them. The CDR3 DNA reads TGCGCCAGCAGCGGTCCCCGGGGGACCCAGTACTTC. Translating it yields CASSGPRGTQYF.

The chain carries TRBV6-5 and TRBJ1-2, with TRBD1 matching 9 bases. The CDR3 is 13 residues long. Germline assignment: CDR1 MNHEY and CDR2 SVGAGI. Trimming at V came to 6 bases and at J to 6 bases, leaving 5 bases not matched to a gene. The CDR3 spells CASSYDRGNGYTF. The DNA of the CDR3 is TGTGCCAGCAGCTATGACAGGGGGAATGGCTACACCTTC.

The chain is built from TRBV14 and TRBJ2-7, with a weak D call TRBD1 (5 bases). The V gene's germline CDR1 is SGHDN and CDR2 FVKESK. The length of the CDR3 is 14 residues. Trimming pared 0 bases from V and 4 bases from J, leaving 10 bases between. The chain's CDR3 is CASSQETGGYEQYF. The CDR3 DNA sequence: TGTGCCAGCAGCCAAGAAACAGGTGGATACGAGCAGTACTTC.

This chain links TRBV7-8 with TRBJ1-1; 7 bases match TRBD1. This CDR3 comprises 15 residues. J was trimmed by 4 bases and V by 6 bases; bases with no gene match: 11. Germline V lookup: CDR1 SGHVS, CDR2 FQNEAQ. The CDR3 nucleotides read TGTGCCAGCAGTCGAATCACAGGGGAAAGCACTGAAGCTTTCTTT. It is translated as CASSRITGESTEAFF.